Detailed here is one T cell receptor (beta chain). Its antigen is still unknown. Per-base qualities were not stored, and no clone one base away is much larger. The CDR3 covers 16 residues, taking in both the cysteine and the phenylalanine. The entry retains the CDR3 DNA only, 48 bases that are in frame from base 1. V loses 3 bases at its end and J loses 7 bases; junction bases beyond the gene matches: 12. These data come from a study of T cells in Graves' hyperthyroidism and ophthalmopathy (dated by TCRdb to the late 2010s). At the level of the whole study: Peripheral blood was collected at initial diagnosis, before any treatment. In roughly six Graves' hyperthyroidism patients, the study also compared T-cell repertoires from thyroid tissue with T-cell repertoires from blood. An independent validation cohort of fewer than 20 hyperthyroidism patients and approximately 17 patients who later progressed to ophthalmopathy tested prospective prediction of ophthalmopathy. Following sampling, methimazole starting at 30 mg daily was given to hyperthyroidism patients, and high-dose intravenous methylprednisolone was given to ophthalmopathy patients. The paper describes TCR Vbeta CDR3 sequencing of about 140 peripheral blood samples, made up of 43 ophthalmopathy patients, roughly 75 hyperthyroidism patients and about 17 progressor patients. To identify distinguishing TCR V-J signatures, a discovery cohort of 90 to 100 patients was used, comprising 40 to 45 with Graves' ophthalmopathy and around 57 with stable Graves' hyperthyroidism. The roughly 99 discovery patients were divided at random into training and test sets in a 7:3 ratio.

The full study reports these points: In validation, progression to ophthalmopathy was predicted by the model with nearly 71% sensitivity and 72.22% specificity, a median of about 6 months before onset. Most expanded thyroid clonotypes (frequency above 0.001) were also detected in blood, a finding suggesting that blood repertoires may reflect thyroid immune responses. Sample size was not statistically predetermined, and blinding of investigators to group allocation was not performed. A model built on a 13 V-J signature distinguished ophthalmopathy from stable hyperthyroidism, reaching around 87% sensitivity and approximately 81% specificity in cross-validation and 80%/75% in testing.

Amplification of TCR beta CDR3 regions was carried out from RNA transcripts. For the first round of RT-PCR on the TCR CDR3, the HTBI primer set was used together with the Qiagen OneStep RT-PCR kit. A second multiplex PCR round built the libraries, followed by size selection and purification. Paired-end sequencing of the libraries was performed with 100 bp reads on an Illumina HiSeq2000. In the source study's methods: SOAPnuke was used to process the raw data, with reads discarded if the reads contained adapters or uncalled bases, had a mean Phred below 15, or lacked an exact constant-primer or identifier match. High-quality paired reads were merged using COPE v1.2.5, and each unique nucleotide sequence was defined as a clonotype. MiTCR v1.1 was used to align the clonotypes against IMGT TRBV, TRBD and TRBJ reference segments. The analysis was restricted to V-J combinations with a frequency above 0.0001, which together covered 99.2% of the repertoires. A TCS score was defined as the ratio of F50 (clonal expansion) to E x V (chaos), with BLOSUM62-based TCRdist applied between CDR3 peptides within each V-J. Welch's t-statistics and random forest reduced roughly 500 V-J features to about 13, which were used in a naive Bayes classifier (R e1071). TCRdb itself trimmed the public reads at Q25 with fastp, ran MiXCR and retained productive beta chains. Identical CDR3 protein sequences are pooled into one entry, listed with their most common genes and DNA. The authors' filters were not applied to this entry. The sample yields 310,000 or so distinct CDR3 sequences; over 15% were counted once. Around 58% of the sample goes to the ten largest clones.

Ophthalmopathy patients had moderately to severely active disease, Clinical Activity Score of at least 3, NOSPECS grade of at least 4, and duration under 3 months. Patients with uncontrolled infections, other autoimmune diseases, pregnancy or lactation were excluded. Diagnoses relied on clinical symptoms, serum thyroxine and TRAb, thyroid ultrasound and orbital computed tomography. Ficoll-Paque density gradient centrifugation was used to isolate PBMCs from approximately 10 ml of fresh peripheral blood. Trizol reagent was used to extract total RNA, and RNA quality was then checked on an Agilent 2100 Bioanalyzer.

The sequenced sample was blood. The V and J segments used are TRBV12-3 or TRBV12-4 and TRBJ2-1; 7 central bases correspond to TRBD2. This clonotype originated in a woman aged 60-75 years with Graves' ophthalmopathy. The DNA is as follows: TGTGCCAGCAGTTTTAGGCGGGGGTTTATTTTTAATGAGCAGTTCTTC. Translated, it reads CASSFRRGFIFNEQFF.